Presented here are 27 T cell receptor beta chains from one specimen sequenced in a study of CD8 T cells in ankylosing spondylitis. In TCRdb, the 5' RACE reads were re-called with MiXCR into one record per CDR3 protein. The sample carries roughly 190,000 distinct CDR3 sequences, around 13% recorded once. Sequencing was done on a sample of blood, either unsorted or a sorted T cell fraction (not recorded which). The receptors were sampled from a male donor with ankylosing spondylitis or in good health (not recorded which).

This clonotype was found a few times. The chain is built from TRBV20-1 and TRBJ2-7, with D maybe TRBD2 (6 bases). Trimming shortened V by 2 bases and J by 1 base, and 9 bases separated the two germline ends. Germline V lookup: CDR1 DFQATT, CDR2 SNEGSKA (reference sequence). The CDR3 runs to 13 residues. CDR3 residues: CSARPGESYEQYF. In DNA form, the CDR3 reads TGCAGTGCTAGACCGGGGGAATCCTACGAGCAGTACTTC.

The chain links TRBV10-3 to TRBJ2-3; a weak D match, TRBD2 (6 bases). Between the trimmed V and J ends, which lost 7 bases and 2 bases, there was a span of 7 bases. From germline, CDR1 is ENHRY and CDR2 SYGVKD. This CDR3 is built from 12 residues. The CDR3 coding sequence is TGTGCCATCAAGGACTACACAGATACGCAGTATTTT. It yields the protein CAIKDYTDTQYF.

The sample holds a few counts of this clonotype. The rearrangement links TRBV10-3 to TRBJ1-6; TRBD1 aligns across 8 bases. Trimming cost V 6 bases and J 7 bases; bases outside gene matches: 8. Looked up from germline, CDR1 is ENHRY and CDR2 is SYGVKD. The CDR3 loop spans 15 amino acids. The CDR3 here is CAISNERTGNSPLHF. The CDR3, as DNA: TGTGCCATCAGCAACGAACGGACAGGGAATTCACCCCTCCACTTT.

For this clonotype: Given a much more abundant clone one base away, this may be a read error. J is TRBJ2-3 and V is TRBV12-3 or TRBV12-4, with 7 bases aligning to TRBD1. The CDR3 spans 14 residues. CDR3 DNA: TGTACCAGCAGTCCGACAGGGTCCACAGATACGCAGTATTTT. Translation: CTSSPTGSTDTQYF.

Only a few counts were recorded for this clonotype. The V call is TRBV11-2, the J call TRBJ2-3; 8 nucleotides align to TRBD1. Germline assignment: CDR1 SGHAT and CDR2 FQNNGV. The ends lost 5 bases at V and 2 bases at J; junction bases unmatched: 6. CDR3 length: 15 residues. The CDR3 bases are TGTGCCAGCAGCCTCCACAGGGGGGCCACAGATACGCAGTATTTT. This encodes CASSLHRGATDTQYF.

A word on this clonotype: A clone one base away is much larger, so this may be a read error. The chain links TRBV11-2 to TRBJ2-1; D remains unclear. The germline CDR1 and CDR2 sequences are SGHAT and FQNNGV. The CDR3 length is 12 residues. V lost 2 bases and J 3 bases, leaving 2 bases between the germline ends. Here the CDR3 DNA reads TGTGCCAGCAGCTTACACTACAATGAGCAGTTCTTC. Amino acids: CASSLHYNEQFF.

This clonotype was observed a few times. This rearrangement joins TRBV20-1 to TRBJ2-3; D possibly corresponds to TRBD2 (6 bases). This CDR3 is 13 amino acids long. The germline V gene encodes CDR1 DFQATT and CDR2 SNEGSKA (reference sequence). Trimming cost V 3 bases and J 0 bases, with 7 bases left between them. The CDR3 bases are TGCAGTGCTAGTAGCGGCAGCACAGATACGCAGTATTTT. It encodes CSASSGSTDTQYF.

This clonotype has just a few counts. The V and J genes are TRBV27 and TRBJ2-7; TRBD1 might be the D (5 bases). Germline CDR1 MNHEY, CDR2 SMNVEV (reference sequence). The CDR3 is made up of 13 amino acids. V was clipped by 3 bases and J by 2 bases, with 8 bases between them. In nucleotides, the CDR3 is TGTGCCAGCAGTTTTTCAGGGACCTACGAGCAGTACTTC. Translating it yields CASSFSGTYEQYF.

This clonotype has just a few counts. This rearrangement joins TRBV6-1 to TRBJ2-3; the match to TRBD2 covers 10 bases. The V gene's germline CDR1 is MNHNS and CDR2 SASEGT. The CDR3 extends over 15 amino acids. The V gene end was trimmed by 2 bases and the J gene end by 4 bases; junction bases not matched to a gene: 3. The CDR3 here is CASSESSGSPDTQYF. The CDR3 DNA is TGTGCCAGCAGTGAATCTAGCGGGAGCCCAGATACGCAGTATTTT.

This clonotype was recorded a few times. This chain uses TRBV7-9 with TRBJ2-1; D remains unclear. This CDR3 region has 15 residues. Looked up from germline, CDR1 is SEHNR and CDR2 is FQNEAQ (reference sequence). Between the trimmed V and J ends, which lost 6 bases and 0 bases, there was a span of 12 bases. CDR3 in amino acids: CASRDGARSYNEQFF. Here the CDR3 DNA reads TGTGCCAGCAGGGACGGAGCGCGCTCCTACAATGAGCAGTTCTTC.

J is TRBJ2-1 and V is TRBV12-3 or TRBV12-4; TRBD1 or TRBD2 may be the D gene (6 bases each). The CDR3 is 15 amino acids. The V end lost 6 bases, the J end lost 4 bases, and 16 bases lay between the germline ends. In DNA, the CDR3 is TGTGCCAGCAGGGCCGGGGGCGGATATTACAATGAGCAGTTCTTC. The encoded protein is CASRAGGGYYNEQFF.

The J gene is TRBJ1-1, the V gene TRBV5-1; D might be TRBD1 (5 bases). In germline, CDR1 is SGHRS, CDR2 YFSETQ. Between the trimmed V and J ends, which lost 1 base and 5 bases, there was a span of 12 bases. The CDR3 is made up of 14 amino acids. CDR3 loop: CASSLYSGATEAFF. In DNA form, the CDR3 reads TGCGCCAGCAGCTTGTACAGCGGGGCGACTGAAGCTTTCTTT.

The chain is built from TRBV11-2 and TRBJ2-7; weak D call: TRBD1 (5 bases). CDR1 and CDR2 (germline): SGHAT, FQNNGV. The CDR3 covers 15 residues. The germline V and J ends were trimmed by 4 bases and 4 bases, with 17 bases remaining between them. The CDR3 loop is CASSSTGPRIYEQYF. Here the CDR3 DNA reads TGTGCCAGCAGCTCAACAGGACCTAGAATTTACGAGCAGTACTTC.

This chain connects TRBV20-1 to TRBJ2-7; TRBD2 agrees at 9 bases. Unmatched junction bases numbered 6, after V lost 4 bases and J lost 5 bases. The germline gives CDR1 DFQATT, CDR2 SNEGSKA (reference sequence). The CDR3 contains 13 residues. CDR3 loop: CSATPGLANEQYF. CDR3 nucleotides: TGCAGTGCTACACCGGGACTAGCAAACGAGCAGTACTTC.

The rearrangement joins TRBV14 to TRBJ2-3; TRBD2 is a possible D gene (5 bases). The CDR3 consists of 16 residues. Trimming cost V 0 bases and J 2 bases, with 12 bases left between them. Germline V gene data show CDR1 as SGHDN and CDR2 as FVKESK. CDR3 residues: CASSQEAADFTDTQYF. In nucleotides, the CDR3 is TGTGCCAGCAGCCAAGAGGCAGCGGACTTCACAGATACGCAGTATTTT.

This clonotype was seen repeatedly, ten times or more. The chain is built from TRBV12-3 or TRBV12-4 and TRBJ2-7; no definite D call. The CDR3 sequence is 14 residues long. The V gene lost 5 bases and the J gene lost 12 bases, with 23 bases spanning the gap. CDR3 bases: TGTGCCAGCAGTCCCGGTGACGGACCTACGAGGAGGTACTTC. As protein: CASSPGDGPTRRYF.

This clonotype was picked up one time. The chain joins TRBV4-1 to TRBJ2-5; D gene ambiguous. The CDR3 runs to 14 residues. Trimming pared 1 base from V and 7 bases from J, leaving 13 bases between. The germline CDR1 and CDR2 sequences are MGHRA and YSYEKL. The CDR3 DNA reads TGCGCCAGCAGCCAAGGTCCAGAGCATGTGACCCAGTACTTC. Translating it yields CASSQGPEHVTQYF.

This sequence joins TRBV10-3 and TRBJ2-3; a weak D match, TRBD2 (6 bases). The CDR3 has 17 residues. Germline CDR1 reads ENHRY; CDR2 reads SYGVKD. Trimming took off 4 bases at V and 0 bases at J, with 17 bases between the two ends. The CDR3 reads CAISAHPSGSSTDTQYF. The CDR3 DNA follows: TGTGCCATCAGTGCACATCCCAGCGGGTCGAGCACAGATACGCAGTATTTT.

This clonotype was detected many times. The rearrangement joins TRBV12-3 or TRBV12-4 to TRBJ2-3; D may be TRBD1 or TRBD2 (5 bases each). The CDR3 length is 15 residues. V dropped 5 bases and J dropped 6 bases, with 18 bases sitting between them. The DNA for the CDR3 is TGTGCCAGCAGTGCCCGGGACGACGAGGCGGATACGCAGTATTTT. It is translated as CASSARDDEADTQYF.

This clonotype turned up a few times. This rearrangement joins TRBV9 to TRBJ2-1; D might be TRBD1 or TRBD2, each matching 5 bases. The germline V gene encodes CDR1 SGDLS and CDR2 YYNGEE. The V gene lost 4 bases and the J gene lost 2 bases, with 13 bases spanning the gap. The CDR3 runs to 15 residues. Here the CDR3 DNA reads TGTGCCAGCAGCCGGGACCTCTTCACCTACAATGAGCAGTTCTTC. This translates into CASSRDLFTYNEQFF.

This sequence joins TRBV25-1 and TRBJ2-6; D tentatively fits TRBD1 or TRBD2 (5 bases each). CDR1 and CDR2 from the germline V gene are MGHDK and SYGVNS. The CDR3 covers 16 residues. V was clipped by 2 bases and J by 2 bases, with 10 bases between them. Here the CDR3 DNA reads TGTGCCAGCAGTGAAGGCCGGGGACCTGGGGCCAACGTCCTGACTTTC. Its protein is CASSEGRGPGANVLTF.

This clonotype was picked up many times. V gene TRBV18 combines with J gene TRBJ2-7; D might be TRBD2 (5 bases). V was pared by 5 bases and J by 2 bases, with 10 bases between. Germline V gene sequence: CDR1 KGHSH, CDR2 LQKENI. The CDR3 consists of 13 residues. CDR3 loop: CASSGRDTYEQYF. The CDR3 DNA reads as TGTGCCAGCTCAGGACGGGATACCTACGAGCAGTACTTC.

The genes are TRBV7-9 and TRBJ2-7; TRBD1 might be the D (6 bases). Germline V CDR1 and CDR2: SEHNR, FQNEAQ (reference sequence). CDR3 length equals 15 residues. V lost 0 bases, J lost 2 bases, and 11 bases lay in between. The CDR3 bases are TGTGCCAGCAGCTTAGCGCAGGGGTTAGCCTACGAGCAGTACTTC. Translated: CASSLAQGLAYEQYF.

V is TRBV14 and J is TRBJ2-7; D is possibly TRBD1 (5 bases). The CDR3 has 13 amino acids. The germline gives CDR1 SGHDN, CDR2 FVKESK. V was cut by 4 bases and J by 3 bases, with 10 bases left in between. The CDR3 loop reads CASSLGHIYEQYF. The DNA of the CDR3 is TGTGCCAGCAGCCTCGGACACATCTACGAGCAGTACTTC.

This clonotype showed up just a few times. The chain joins TRBV27 to TRBJ2-1; TRBD1 aligns across 9 bases. This CDR3 contains 16 residues. Germline V gene lookup returns CDR1 MNHEY and CDR2 SMNVEV (reference sequence). J was trimmed by 2 bases and V by 4 bases; bases with no gene match: 6. CDR3 coding DNA: TGTGCCAGCAGTTATTCGGGACAGGGCACCTACAATGAGCAGTTCTTC. It translates to CASSYSGQGTYNEQFF.

The rearrangement uses TRBV10-3 and TRBJ1-2, with 7 nucleotides matching TRBD1. CDR3 length: 13 residues. J lost 8 bases, V lost 10 bases, and 13 bases had no gene match. Germline lookup yields CDR1 ENHRY and CDR2 SYGVKD. CDR3 in amino acids: CATVGTDRYGYTF. CDR3 nucleotide sequence: TGTGCCACCGTAGGGACAGACCGCTACGGCTACACCTTC.

This sequence joins TRBV5-5 and TRBJ1-2; D is undetermined. The CDR3 is made up of 17 amino acids. The V gene lost 0 bases and the J gene lost 4 bases, with 19 bases spanning the gap. Germline lookup yields CDR1 SGHKS and CDR2 YYEKEE (reference sequence). CDR3: CASSLEDYGPLAYGYTF. The CDR3 DNA is TGTGCCAGCAGCTTGGAAGATTATGGACCCTTGGCCTATGGCTACACCTTC.